Below, 2 T cell receptor beta chains from the same sample are listed, as sequenced in a study of blood T cell repertoires in COVID-19. Sequencing used immunoSEQ multiplex PCR; TCRdb keeps in-frame clones, though not all of them. This table holds about 290,000 clones, roughly nine tenths found once. What was sequenced was PBMCs or T cells enriched from blood (not recorded which). These receptors were taken from a woman between 40 and 50 years old who had recovered from COVID-19.

As DNA, the CDR3 is TGTGCCAGCAGCCAAGAATCAACAGCCAACACCATATATTTT. It encodes CASSQESTANTIYF. The chain has TRBV3-1 (or the pseudogene TRBV3-2) and TRBJ1-3; D gene unclear. Germline V CDR1 and CDR2: LGHDT, YNNKEL (reference sequence). V lost 0 bases and J lost 7, with 10 bases in between. The CDR3 extends over 14 amino acids.

This chain connects TRBV2 to TRBJ2-5, with 10 bases aligning to TRBD1. V lost 4 bases, J lost 4 bases, and 3 bases stayed unmatched. From germline, CDR1 is SNHLY and CDR2 FYNNEI. CDR3 size: 14 residues. CDR3 amino acids: CASSGQGARETQYF. For the CDR3, the DNA is TGTGCCAGCAGTGGACAGGGGGCGCGAGAGACCCAGTACTTC.